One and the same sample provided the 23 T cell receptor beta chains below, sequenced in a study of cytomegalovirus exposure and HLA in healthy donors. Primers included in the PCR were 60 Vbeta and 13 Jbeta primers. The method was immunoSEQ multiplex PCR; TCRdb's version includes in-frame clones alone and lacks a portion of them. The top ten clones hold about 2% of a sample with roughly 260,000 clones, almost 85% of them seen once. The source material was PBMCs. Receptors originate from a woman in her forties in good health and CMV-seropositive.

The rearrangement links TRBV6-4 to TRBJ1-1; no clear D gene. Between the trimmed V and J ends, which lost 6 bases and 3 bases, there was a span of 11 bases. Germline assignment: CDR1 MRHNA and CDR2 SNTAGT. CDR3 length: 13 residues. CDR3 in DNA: TGTGCCAGCAGCGGGTCGGCGGACACTGAAGCTTTCTTT. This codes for CASSGSADTEAFF.

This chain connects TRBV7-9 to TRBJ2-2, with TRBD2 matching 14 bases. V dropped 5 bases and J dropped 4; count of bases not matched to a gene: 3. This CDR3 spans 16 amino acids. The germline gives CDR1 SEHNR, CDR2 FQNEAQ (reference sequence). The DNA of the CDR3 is TGTGCCAGCAGCAGACTAGCGGGAGGGCCCACCGGGGAGCTGTTTTTT. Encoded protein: CASSRLAGGPTGELFF. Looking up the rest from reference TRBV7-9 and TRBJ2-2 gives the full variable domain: DTGVSQNPRHKITKRGQNVTFRCDPISEHNRLYWYRQTLGQGPEFLTYFQNEAQLEKSRLLSDRFSAERPKGSFSTLEIQRTEQGDSAMYLCASSRLAGGPTGELFFGEGSRLTVL.

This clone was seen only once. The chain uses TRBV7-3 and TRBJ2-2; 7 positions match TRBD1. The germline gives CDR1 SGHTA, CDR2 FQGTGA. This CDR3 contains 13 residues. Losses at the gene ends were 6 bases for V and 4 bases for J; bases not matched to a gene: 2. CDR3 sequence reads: CASRGGPTGELFF. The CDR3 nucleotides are TGTGCCAGCAGAGGGGGCCCCACCGGGGAGCTGTTTTTT. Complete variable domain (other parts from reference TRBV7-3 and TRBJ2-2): GAGVSQTPSNKVTEKGKYVELRCDPISGHTALYWYRQSLGQGPEFLIYFQGTGAADDSGLPNDRFFAVRPEGSVSTLKIQRTERGDSAVYLCASRGGPTGELFFGEGSRLTVL.

The CDR3 protein is CASREGLRNTIYF. For the CDR3, the DNA is TGTGCCAGCAGGGAGGGGCTTAGAAACACCATATATTTT. J is TRBJ1-3 and V is TRBV25-1; D might be TRBD1 (5 bases). The V gene lost 6 bases and the J gene lost 5 bases, with 11 bases spanning the gap. The CDR3 spans 13 residues. Germline loops: CDR1 MGHDK, CDR2 SYGVNS. Variable domain in full (rest from reference TRBV25-1 and TRBJ1-3): EADIYQTPRYLVIGTGKKITLECSQTMGHDKMYWYQQDPGMELHLIHYSYGVNSTEKGDLSSESTVSRIRTEHFPLTLESARPSHTSQYLCASREGLRNTIYFGEGSWLTVV.

The CDR3 sequence: CASSLTSGRGGNEQFF. DNA of the CDR3: TGTGCCAGCAGCCTGACTAGCGGGAGAGGGGGCAATGAGCAGTTCTTC. The chain is built from TRBV7-9 and TRBJ2-1; 12 bases are a match to TRBD2. The CDR3 contains 16 residues. The germline V gene encodes CDR1 SEHNR and CDR2 FQNEAQ (reference sequence). V gave up 5 bases and J gave up 6 bases; unmatched junction bases: 8.

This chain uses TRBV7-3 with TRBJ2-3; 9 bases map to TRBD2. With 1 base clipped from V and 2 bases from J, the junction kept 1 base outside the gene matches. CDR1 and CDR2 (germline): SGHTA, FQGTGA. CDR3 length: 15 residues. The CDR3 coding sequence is TGTGCCAGCAGCTTAATAGCGGGAGACACAGATACGCAGTATTTT. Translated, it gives CASSLIAGDTDTQYF.

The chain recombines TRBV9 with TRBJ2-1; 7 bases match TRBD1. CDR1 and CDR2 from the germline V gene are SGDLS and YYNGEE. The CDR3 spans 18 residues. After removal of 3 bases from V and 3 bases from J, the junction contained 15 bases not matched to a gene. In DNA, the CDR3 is TGTGCCAGCAGCGAACCACCTTTCCAGGGGGTCTTCTACAATGAGCAGTTCTTC. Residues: CASSEPPFQGVFYNEQFF.

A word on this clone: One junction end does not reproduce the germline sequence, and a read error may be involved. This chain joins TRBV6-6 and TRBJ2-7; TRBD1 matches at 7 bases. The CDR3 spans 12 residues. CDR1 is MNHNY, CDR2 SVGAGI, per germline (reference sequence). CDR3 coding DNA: TGTGCCAGCAGTTACCCGGGACAGCCGCTTTTCTTC. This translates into CASSYPGQPLFF.

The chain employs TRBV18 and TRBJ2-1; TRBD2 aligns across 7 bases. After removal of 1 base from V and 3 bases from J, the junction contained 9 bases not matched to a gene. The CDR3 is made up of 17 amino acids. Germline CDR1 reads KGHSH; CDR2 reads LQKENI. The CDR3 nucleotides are TGTGCCAGCTCACCACGGTCTCCGGGACTATACTACAATGAGCAGTTCTTC. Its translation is CASSPRSPGLYYNEQFF.

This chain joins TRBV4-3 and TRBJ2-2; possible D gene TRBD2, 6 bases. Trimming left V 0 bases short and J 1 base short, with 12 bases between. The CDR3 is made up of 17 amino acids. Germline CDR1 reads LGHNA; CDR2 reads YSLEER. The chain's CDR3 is CASSQEVIAVNTGELFF. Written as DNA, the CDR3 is TGCGCCAGCAGCCAAGAGGTAATAGCGGTGAACACCGGGGAGCTGTTTTTT.

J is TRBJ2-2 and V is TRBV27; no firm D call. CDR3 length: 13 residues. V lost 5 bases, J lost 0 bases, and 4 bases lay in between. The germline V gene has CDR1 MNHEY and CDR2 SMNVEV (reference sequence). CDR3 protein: CASSHSNTGELFF. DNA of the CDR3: TGTGCCAGCAGTCACTCGAACACCGGGGAGCTGTTTTTT.

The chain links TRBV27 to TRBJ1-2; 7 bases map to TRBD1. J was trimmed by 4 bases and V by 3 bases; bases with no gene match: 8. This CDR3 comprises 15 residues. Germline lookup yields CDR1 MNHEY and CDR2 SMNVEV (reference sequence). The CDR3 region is CASSFSSTGPYGYTF. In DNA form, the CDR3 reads TGTGCCAGCAGTTTCTCTTCGACAGGGCCCTATGGCTACACCTTC.

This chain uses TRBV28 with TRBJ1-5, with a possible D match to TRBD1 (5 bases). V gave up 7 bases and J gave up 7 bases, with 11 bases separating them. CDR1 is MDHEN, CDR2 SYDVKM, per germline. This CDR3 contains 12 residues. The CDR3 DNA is TGTGCCAGCACAGGGAGGAACCAGCCCCAGCATTTT. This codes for CASTGRNQPQHF.

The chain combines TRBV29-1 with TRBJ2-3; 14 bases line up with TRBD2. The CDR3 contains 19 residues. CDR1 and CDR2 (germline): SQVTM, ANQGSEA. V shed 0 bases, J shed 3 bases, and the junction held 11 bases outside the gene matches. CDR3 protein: CSVEDPSRGTSGRTDTQYF. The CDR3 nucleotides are TGCAGCGTTGAAGATCCGTCGCGCGGGACTAGCGGGAGAACAGATACGCAGTATTTT.

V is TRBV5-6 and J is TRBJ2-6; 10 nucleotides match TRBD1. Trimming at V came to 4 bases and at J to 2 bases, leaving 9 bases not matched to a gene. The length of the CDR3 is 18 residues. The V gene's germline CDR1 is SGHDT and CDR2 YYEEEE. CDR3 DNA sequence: TGTGCCAGCAGCGGGAGGGACAGGGGATTGGCTGGGGCCAACGTCCTGACTTTC. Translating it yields CASSGRDRGLAGANVLTF.

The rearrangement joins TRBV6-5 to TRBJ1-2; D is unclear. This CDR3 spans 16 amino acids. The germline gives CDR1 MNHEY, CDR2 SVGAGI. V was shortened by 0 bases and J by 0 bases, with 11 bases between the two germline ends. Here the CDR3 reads CASSYSAAAANYGYTF. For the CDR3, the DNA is TGTGCCAGCAGTTACTCAGCGGCGGCAGCTAACTATGGCTACACCTTC.

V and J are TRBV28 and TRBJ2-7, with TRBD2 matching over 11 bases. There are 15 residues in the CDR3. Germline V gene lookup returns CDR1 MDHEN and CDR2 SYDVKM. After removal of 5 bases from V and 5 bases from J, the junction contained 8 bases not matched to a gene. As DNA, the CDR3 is TGTGCCAGCAGTGATAGACTAGCGGGATACAACGAGCAGTACTTC. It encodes CASSDRLAGYNEQYF.

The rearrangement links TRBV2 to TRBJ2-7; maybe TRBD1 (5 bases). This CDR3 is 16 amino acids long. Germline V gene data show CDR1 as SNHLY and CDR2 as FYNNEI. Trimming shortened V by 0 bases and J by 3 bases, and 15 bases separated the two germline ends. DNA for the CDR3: TGTGCCAGCAGTGAAGCCCCGACGGCAGGGAACTACGAGCAGTACTTC. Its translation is CASSEAPTAGNYEQYF. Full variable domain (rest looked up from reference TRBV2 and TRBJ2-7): EPEVTQTPSHQVTQMGQEVILRCVPISNHLYFYWYRQILGQKVEFLVSFYNNEISEKSEIFDDQFSVERPDGSNFTLKIRSTKLEDSAMYFCASSEAPTAGNYEQYFGPGTRLTVT.

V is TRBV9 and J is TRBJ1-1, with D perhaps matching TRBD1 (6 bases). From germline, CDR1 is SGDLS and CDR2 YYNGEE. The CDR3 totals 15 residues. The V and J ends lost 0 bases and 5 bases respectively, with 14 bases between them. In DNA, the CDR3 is TGTGCCAGCAGCGTAGGATGGCAGGGGTCGACTGAAGCTTTCTTT. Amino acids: CASSVGWQGSTEAFF.

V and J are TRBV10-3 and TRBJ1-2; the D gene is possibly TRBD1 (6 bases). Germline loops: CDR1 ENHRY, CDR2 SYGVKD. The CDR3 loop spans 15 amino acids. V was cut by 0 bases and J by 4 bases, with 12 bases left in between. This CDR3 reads CAISESDLGAYGYTF. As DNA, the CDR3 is TGTGCCATCAGTGAGTCGGATCTGGGGGCCTATGGCTACACCTTC.

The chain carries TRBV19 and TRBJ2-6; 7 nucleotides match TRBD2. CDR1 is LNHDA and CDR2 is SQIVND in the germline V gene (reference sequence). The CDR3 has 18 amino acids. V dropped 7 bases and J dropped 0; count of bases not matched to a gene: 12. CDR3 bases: TGTGCCAGTAATCCGGGAAGGCTAGCGGACTCTGGGGCCAACGTCCTGACTTTC. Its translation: CASNPGRLADSGANVLTF.

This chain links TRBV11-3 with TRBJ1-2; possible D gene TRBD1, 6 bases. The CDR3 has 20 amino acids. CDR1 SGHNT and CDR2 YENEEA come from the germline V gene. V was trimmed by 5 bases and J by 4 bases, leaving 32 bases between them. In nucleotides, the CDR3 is TGTGCCAGCAGCCCCCCCGGGGCTCCCTCACAGGGAGGGGAGCGCTATGGCTACACCTTC. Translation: CASSPPGAPSQGGERYGYTF.

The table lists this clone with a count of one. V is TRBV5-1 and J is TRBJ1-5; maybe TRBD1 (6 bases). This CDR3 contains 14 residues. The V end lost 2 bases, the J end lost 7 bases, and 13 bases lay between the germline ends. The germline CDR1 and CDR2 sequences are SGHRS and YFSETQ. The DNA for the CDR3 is TGCGCCAGCAGCTTAGGACAGTTGGGGCAGCCCCAGCATTTT. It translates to CASSLGQLGQPQHF.